The entry below describes one T cell receptor (beta chain). The sample is drawn from a study of T cell changes during pregnancy in multiple sclerosis. Generated by immunoSEQ multiplex PCR, the TCRdb table keeps only in-frame clones and is missing some. The table lists roughly 52,000 clones, roughly 92% of them singletons, with roughly 0.23% in the top ten. This CDR3 is built from 15 residues. The J segment lost 4 bases and the V segment lost 4 bases, leaving 6 bases of the junction unmatched. Germline V CDR1 and CDR2: SNHLY, FYNNEI. The sequencing here drew on CD4+ T cells from peripheral blood mononuclear cells, taken in the third trimester of pregnancy. The sequence derives from a female donor with multiple sclerosis, enrolled in a pregnancy study. The chain uses TRBV2 and TRBJ2-2, with 7 positions matching TRBD1. CDR3 nucleotide sequence: TGTGCCAGCAGTGCGCCGACAGGGCTCACCGGGGAGCTGTTTTTT. Translated, it gives CASSAPTGLTGELFF.